Listed here are 3 T cell receptor beta chains from one sample, sequenced in a study of shared clonotypes between healthy human individuals. The naive CD8 population came from CD45RO-negative cells selected for CCR7, without terminally differentiated effector memory CD45RA+ cells. Sequenced by immunoSEQ multiplex PCR; TCRdb stores in-frame clones only, minus some. This table holds about 610,000 clones, about 96% found once. Sample: naive CD8+ T cells sorted from blood. These receptors were obtained from a woman under 40 in good health.

The genes are TRBV27 and TRBJ1-1, with 8 bases identical to TRBD1. Trimming at V came to 6 bases and at J to 7 bases, leaving 1 base not matched to a gene. This CDR3 contains 11 residues. Per the germline V gene, CDR1 is MNHEY and CDR2 is SMNVEV (reference sequence). The CDR3 reads CASRTGGEAFF. The CDR3, as DNA: TGTGCCAGCAGAACAGGGGGTGAAGCTTTCTTT.

V and J are TRBV13 and TRBJ2-3, with D possibly matching TRBD2 (5 bases). This CDR3 has 13 amino acids. Germline V gene sequence: CDR1 PRHDT, CDR2 FYEKMQ (reference sequence). The V and J ends lost 6 bases and 3 bases respectively, with 10 bases between them. Here the CDR3 reads CASSASFTDTQYF. The CDR3 DNA follows: TGTGCCAGCAGTGCTAGCTTTACAGATACGCAGTATTTT.

The gene calls are TRBV28 and TRBJ2-7; either TRBD1 or TRBD2 may fit D (5 bases each). This CDR3 spans 16 amino acids. The V end was cut by 5 bases, the J end by 2 bases, with 19 bases between. Germline V CDR1 and CDR2: MDHEN, SYDVKM. The CDR3 protein is CASSPPLGTLAYEQYF. Here the CDR3 DNA reads TGTGCCAGCAGTCCCCCACTCGGGACGCTGGCCTACGAGCAGTACTTC.